The 18 T cell receptor beta chains below all came from one sample that was sequenced in a study of T cell responses to AZD1222 COVID-19 vaccine. TCRdb's copy holds only in-frame clones and misses some; the assay was immunoSEQ multiplex PCR. The sample has approximately 130,000 clones, 80% to 90% seen once; the top ten hold around a tenth. The sequences come from peripheral blood, collected 28 days after the second AZD1222 dose. The receptors stem from an adult who received the AZD1222 COVID-19 vaccine.

This chain uses TRBV4-2 with TRBJ2-3, with 14 bases matching TRBD2. J lost 0 bases, V lost 3 bases, and 11 bases had no gene match. CDR3 length: 20 residues. The V gene's germline CDR1 is LGHNA and CDR2 YNFKEQ. This chain's CDR3 is CASSQMRGTSGGPSTDTQYF. For the CDR3, the DNA is TGTGCCAGCAGCCAGATGAGAGGGACTAGCGGGGGACCTAGCACAGATACGCAGTATTTT.

The chain employs TRBV10-1 and TRBJ2-1, with 10 bases lining up with TRBD2. Germline V lookup: CDR1 WNHNN, CDR2 SYGVQD (reference sequence). The CDR3 totals 17 residues. Trimming cost V 6 bases and J 1 base; bases outside gene matches: 9. This chain's CDR3 is CASRLAGGQGSYNEQFF. CDR3 sequence (DNA): TGCGCCAGCAGATTAGCGGGAGGCCAGGGTTCCTACAATGAGCAGTTCTTC.

In regard to this clone: Sequence at one end of the junction differs from germline and may be a read error. This chain joins TRBV19 and TRBJ1-4; D gene uncertain. CDR3 length equals 13 residues. Germline V CDR1 and CDR2: LNHDA, SQIVND (reference sequence). The DNA for the CDR3 is TGTGCCAGTTGTATGCGAAGAGGTGAAAAACTGTTTTTT. Its translation is CASCMRRGEKLFF.

In DNA, the CDR3 is TGTGCCAGCAGCCATCTGACAGAAATCTATGGCTACACCTTC. The encoded protein is CASSHLTEIYGYTF. The chain uses TRBV14 and TRBJ1-2; D is possibly TRBD1 (5 bases). The ends were cut back, 3 bases at V and 4 bases at J, with 12 bases in the middle. CDR3 length: 14 amino acids. Looked up from germline, CDR1 is SGHDN and CDR2 is FVKESK.

The chain carries TRBV7-3 and TRBJ2-2, with D hard to call. Trimming took 5 bases from V and 4 from J, leaving 5 bases between them. This CDR3 has 12 residues. The germline V gene encodes CDR1 SGHTA and CDR2 FQGTGA. CDR3 bases: TGTGCCAGCAGCAAAGGCACCGGGGAGCTGTTTTTT. Its translation: CASSKGTGELFF.

The chain employs TRBV5-4 and TRBJ2-3; 8 bases are a match to TRBD2. The CDR3 runs 15 residues. CDR1 and CDR2 (germline): SGHNT, YYREEE (reference sequence). V was clipped by 5 bases and J by 0 bases; unmatched bases: 5. This CDR3 is CASSFGLASTDTQYF. The CDR3 DNA reads TGTGCCAGCAGTTTCGGACTAGCCAGCACAGATACGCAGTATTTT.

The gene calls are TRBV18 and TRBJ2-1; D may correspond to TRBD1 or TRBD2 (5 bases each). Germline V gene sequence: CDR1 KGHSH, CDR2 LQKENI. Trimming left V 2 bases short and J 10 bases short, with 6 bases between. The CDR3 is 11 amino acids. The CDR3 loop reads CASSPEGEQFF. CDR3 in DNA: TGTGCCAGCTCACCAGAGGGGGAGCAGTTCTTC.

The chain recombines TRBV30 with TRBJ1-4; TRBD1 aligns across 11 bases. The CDR3 extends over 17 amino acids. The ends lost 3 bases at V and 5 bases at J; junction bases unmatched: 11. Germline V gene lookup returns CDR1 GTSNPN and CDR2 SVGIG (reference sequence). The CDR3 DNA sequence: TGTGCCTGGAGCCGTGCGGACAGGGGGCTTGTCAATGAAAAACTGTTTTTT. This encodes CAWSRADRGLVNEKLFF.

CDR3 region: CAWRLDSSYNSPLHF. The CDR3 nucleotides read TGTGCCTGGAGGCTCGACAGCTCCTATAATTCACCCCTCCACTTT. This chain uses TRBV30 with TRBJ1-6; perhaps TRBD1 as D (5 bases). The CDR3 runs to 15 residues. The germline V gene has CDR1 GTSNPN and CDR2 SVGIG (reference sequence). Deletions cut 3 bases from V and 0 bases from J, with 9 bases between.

CDR3 nucleotides: TGTGCCAGCTCCGAGAGAGCGGGGGACACCGGGGAGCTGTTTTTT. Its protein product is CASSERAGDTGELFF. This chain connects TRBV2 to TRBJ2-2; TRBD2 aligns across 8 bases. Germline V gene data show CDR1 as SNHLY and CDR2 as FYNNEI. The CDR3 length is 15 residues. Losses at the gene ends were 8 bases for V and 3 bases for J; bases not matched to a gene: 8.

The rearrangement joins TRBV19 to TRBJ1-1, with D perhaps matching TRBD1 (5 bases). Per the germline V gene, CDR1 is LNHDA and CDR2 is SQIVND (reference sequence). The CDR3 spans 16 residues. V lost 3 bases, J lost 5 bases, and 19 bases lay in between. The CDR3 region is CASSIFVGDLGTEAFF. The CDR3 DNA reads TGTGCCAGTAGTATTTTTGTGGGGGACCTGGGGACTGAAGCTTTCTTT.

The rearrangement joins TRBV7-9 to TRBJ1-3; 7 bases are a match to TRBD1. This CDR3 has 16 residues. The germline CDR1 and CDR2 sequences are SEHNR and FQNEAQ (reference sequence). The trim removed 5 bases at V and 4 bases at J, leaving 11 bases unmatched. Written as DNA, the CDR3 is TGTGCCAGCAGCCCCCAACGGGGACAGATCGGAAACACCATATATTTT. Amino acids: CASSPQRGQIGNTIYF.

This rearrangement joins TRBV5-1 to TRBJ2-3, with D perhaps TRBD2 (6 bases). The CDR3 spans 15 residues. V was trimmed by 0 bases and J by 1 base, leaving 9 bases between them. Germline V CDR1 and CDR2: SGHRS, YFSETQ. The CDR3 region is CASSLAGGGTDTQYF. CDR3 nucleotide sequence: TGCGCCAGCAGCTTGGCCGGGGGTGGCACAGATACGCAGTATTTT.

This clone was seen just once. The rearrangement uses TRBV3-1 (or the pseudogene TRBV3-2) and TRBJ2-2; D unresolved. Germline lookup yields CDR1 LGHDT and CDR2 YNNKEL (reference sequence). CDR3 length: 14 amino acids. V gave up 6 bases and J gave up 2 bases, with 10 bases separating them. The CDR3 loop reads CASSPSANTGELFF. The DNA of the CDR3 is TGTGCCAGCAGTCCAAGCGCCAACACCGGGGAGCTGTTTTTT.

The chain combines TRBV7-9 with TRBJ1-4; D is unclear. The last part of the DNA fits TRBJ2-2 better; the J call may be wrong. The germline CDR1 and CDR2 sequences are SEHNR and FQNEAQ (reference sequence). This CDR3 contains 12 residues. CDR3 nucleotide sequence: TGTGCCAGCAGCTATGCAACCTCGGAGCTGTTTTTT. Amino acid sequence: CASSYATSELFF.

The chain joins TRBV6-2 or TRBV6-3 to TRBJ2-1; D is unresolved. CDR3 length: 14 amino acids. Germline CDR1 is MNHEY and CDR2 is SVGEGT. The germline V and J ends were trimmed by 1 base and 7 bases, with 11 bases remaining between them. The CDR3 is CASSYWGQSNEQFF. In DNA form, the CDR3 reads TGTGCCAGCAGTTACTGGGGTCAGTCAAATGAGCAGTTCTTC.

This clone appeared a single time. V is TRBV6-5 and J is TRBJ2-7, with 10 bases that match TRBD2. Trimming removed 8 bases from V and 7 bases from J; junction bases left unmatched: 8. CDR3 length: 13 amino acids. In germline, CDR1 is MNHEY, CDR2 SVGAGI. The CDR3 nucleotides read TGTGCCAGCCTCTCTAGCGGGGGACAGGAGCAGTACTTC. It codes for CASLSSGGQEQYF.

The gene calls are TRBV28 and TRBJ2-2; D remains unclear. The CDR3 totals 15 residues. The V end lost 2 bases, the J end lost 4 bases, and 11 bases lay between the germline ends. Germline CDR1 and CDR2: MDHEN and SYDVKM. The CDR3 bases are TGTGCCAGCAGTTTAACTGGGTTGGGCACCGGGGAGCTGTTTTTT. Translated, it gives CASSLTGLGTGELFF.